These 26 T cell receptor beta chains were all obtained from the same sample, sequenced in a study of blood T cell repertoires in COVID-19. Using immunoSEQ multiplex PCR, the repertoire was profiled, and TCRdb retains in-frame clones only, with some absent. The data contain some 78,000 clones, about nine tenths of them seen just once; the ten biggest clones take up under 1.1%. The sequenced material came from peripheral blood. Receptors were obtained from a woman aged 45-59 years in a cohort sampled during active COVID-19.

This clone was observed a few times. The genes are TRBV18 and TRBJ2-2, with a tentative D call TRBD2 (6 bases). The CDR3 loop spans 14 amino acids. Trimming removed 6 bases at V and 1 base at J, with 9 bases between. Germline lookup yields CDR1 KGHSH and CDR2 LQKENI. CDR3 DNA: TGTGCCAGCTCGATTAGCGGGAACACCGGGGAGCTGTTTTTT. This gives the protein CASSISGNTGELFF.

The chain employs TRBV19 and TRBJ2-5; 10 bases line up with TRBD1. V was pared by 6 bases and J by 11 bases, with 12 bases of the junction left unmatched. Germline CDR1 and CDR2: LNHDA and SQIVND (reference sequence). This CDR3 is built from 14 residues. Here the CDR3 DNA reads TGTGCCAGTAGCCTCCGGACAGGGGGGTCTCTACAGTACTTC. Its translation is CASSLRTGGSLQYF.

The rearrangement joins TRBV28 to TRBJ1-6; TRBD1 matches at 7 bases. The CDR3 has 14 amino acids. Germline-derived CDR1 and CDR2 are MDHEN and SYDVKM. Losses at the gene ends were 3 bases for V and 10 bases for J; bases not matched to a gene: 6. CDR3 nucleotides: TGTGCCAGCAGTTTGCAGGGGGTGGGATCACCCCTCCACTTT. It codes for CASSLQGVGSPLHF. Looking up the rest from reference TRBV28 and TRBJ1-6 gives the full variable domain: DVKVTQSSRYLVKRTGEKVFLECVQDMDHENMFWYRQDPGLGLRLIYFSYDVKMKEKGDIPEGYSVSREKKERFSLILESASTNQTSMYLCASSLQGVGSPLHFGNGTRLTVT.

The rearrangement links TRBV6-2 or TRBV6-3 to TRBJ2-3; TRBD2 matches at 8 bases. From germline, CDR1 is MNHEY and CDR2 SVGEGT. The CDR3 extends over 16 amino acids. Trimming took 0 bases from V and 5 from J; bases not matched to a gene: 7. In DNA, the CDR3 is TGTGCCAGCAGTTACTCGATAAGACTAGCGATAGATACGCAGTATTTT. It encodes CASSYSIRLAIDTQYF.

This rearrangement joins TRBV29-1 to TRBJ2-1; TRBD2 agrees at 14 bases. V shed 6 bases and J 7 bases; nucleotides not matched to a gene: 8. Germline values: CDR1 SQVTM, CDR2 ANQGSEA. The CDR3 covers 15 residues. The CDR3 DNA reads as TGCAGCGTCGGGAAGGGGACTAGCGGGAGTAATGAGCAGTTCTTC. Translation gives CSVGKGTSGSNEQFF.

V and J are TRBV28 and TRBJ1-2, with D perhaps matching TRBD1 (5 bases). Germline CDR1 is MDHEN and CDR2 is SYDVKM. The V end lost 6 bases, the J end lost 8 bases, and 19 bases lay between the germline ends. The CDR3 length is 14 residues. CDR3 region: CASSFHIGAKGYTF. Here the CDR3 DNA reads TGTGCCAGCAGCTTCCATATAGGGGCGAAAGGCTACACCTTC.

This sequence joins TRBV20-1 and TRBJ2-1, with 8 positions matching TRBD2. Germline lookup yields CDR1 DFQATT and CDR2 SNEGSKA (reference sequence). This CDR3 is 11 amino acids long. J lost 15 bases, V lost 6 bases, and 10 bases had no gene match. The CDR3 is CSAPAGGVRFF. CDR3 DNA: TGCAGTGCCCCGGCGGGGGGCGTAAGGTTCTTC.

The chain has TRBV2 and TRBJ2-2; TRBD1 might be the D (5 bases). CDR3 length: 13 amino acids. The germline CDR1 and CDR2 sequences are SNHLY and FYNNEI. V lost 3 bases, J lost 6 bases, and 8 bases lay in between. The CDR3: CASSEGHAGELFF. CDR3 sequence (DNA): TGTGCCAGCAGTGAGGGGCATGCCGGGGAGCTGTTTTTT.

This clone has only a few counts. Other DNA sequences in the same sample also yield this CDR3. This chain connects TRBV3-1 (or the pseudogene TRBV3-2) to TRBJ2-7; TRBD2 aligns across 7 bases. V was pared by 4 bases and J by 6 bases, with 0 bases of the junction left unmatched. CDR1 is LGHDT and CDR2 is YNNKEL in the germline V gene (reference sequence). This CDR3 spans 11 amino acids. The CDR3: CASSRTSEQYF. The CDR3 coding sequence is TGTGCCAGCAGCCGGACTAGCGAGCAGTACTTC.

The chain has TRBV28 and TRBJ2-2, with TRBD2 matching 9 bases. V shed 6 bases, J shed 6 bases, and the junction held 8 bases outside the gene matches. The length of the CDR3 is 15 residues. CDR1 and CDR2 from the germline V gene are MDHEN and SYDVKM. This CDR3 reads CASRWSSGSSGELFF. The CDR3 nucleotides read TGTGCCAGCAGGTGGAGTAGCGGGAGTTCCGGGGAGCTGTTTTTT.

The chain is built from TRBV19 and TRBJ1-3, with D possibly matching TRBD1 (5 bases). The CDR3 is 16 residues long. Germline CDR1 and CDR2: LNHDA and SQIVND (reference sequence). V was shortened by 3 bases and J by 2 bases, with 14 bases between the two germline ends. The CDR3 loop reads CASSIPAGPTGNTIYF. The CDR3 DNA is TGTGCCAGTAGTATCCCGGCAGGGCCAACTGGAAACACCATATATTTT. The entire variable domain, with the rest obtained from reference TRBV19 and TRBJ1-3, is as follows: DGGITQSPKYLFRKEGQNVTLSCEQNLNHDAMYWYRQDPGQGLRLIYYSQIVNDFQKGDIAEGYSVSREKKESFPLTVTSAQKNPTAFYLCASSIPAGPTGNTIYFGEGSWLTVV.

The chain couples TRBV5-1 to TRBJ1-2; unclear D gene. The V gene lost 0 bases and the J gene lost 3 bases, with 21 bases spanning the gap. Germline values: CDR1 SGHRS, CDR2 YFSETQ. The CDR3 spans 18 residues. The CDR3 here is CASSLARGRPASYYGYTF. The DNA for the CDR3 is TGCGCCAGCAGCTTGGCCCGCGGCCGCCCTGCCTCCTACTATGGCTACACCTTC.

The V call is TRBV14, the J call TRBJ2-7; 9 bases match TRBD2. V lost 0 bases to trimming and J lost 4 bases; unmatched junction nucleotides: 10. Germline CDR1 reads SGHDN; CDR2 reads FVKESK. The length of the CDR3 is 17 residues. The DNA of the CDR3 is TGTGCCAGCAGCCAAGATTCGTGGGCGGGAGGGAGGTACGAGCAGTACTTC. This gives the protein CASSQDSWAGGRYEQYF.

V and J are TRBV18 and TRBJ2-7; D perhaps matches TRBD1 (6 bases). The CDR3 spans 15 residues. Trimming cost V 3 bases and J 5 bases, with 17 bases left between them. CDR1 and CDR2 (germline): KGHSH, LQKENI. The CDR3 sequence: CASSPLGHPQDEQYF. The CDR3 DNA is TGTGCCAGCTCACCGTTGGGACATCCCCAGGACGAGCAGTACTTC. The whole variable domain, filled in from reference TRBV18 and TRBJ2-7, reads NAGVMQNPRHLVRRRGQEARLRCSPMKGHSHVYWYRQLPEEGLKFMVYLQKENIIDESGMPKERFSAEFPKEGPSILRIQQVVRGDSAAYFCASSPLGHPQDEQYFGPGTRLTVT.

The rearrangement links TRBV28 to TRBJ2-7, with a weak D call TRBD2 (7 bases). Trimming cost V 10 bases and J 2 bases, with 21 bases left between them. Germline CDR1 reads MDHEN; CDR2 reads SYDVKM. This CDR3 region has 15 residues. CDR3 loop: CATKGGVWGPYEQYF. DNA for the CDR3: TGTGCCACCAAAGGGGGGGTGTGGGGTCCCTACGAGCAGTACTTC. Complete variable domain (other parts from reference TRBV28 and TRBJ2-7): DVKVTQSSRYLVKRTGEKVFLECVQDMDHENMFWYRQDPGLGLRLIYFSYDVKMKEKGDIPEGYSVSREKKERFSLILESASTNQTSMYLCATKGGVWGPYEQYFGPGTRLTVT.

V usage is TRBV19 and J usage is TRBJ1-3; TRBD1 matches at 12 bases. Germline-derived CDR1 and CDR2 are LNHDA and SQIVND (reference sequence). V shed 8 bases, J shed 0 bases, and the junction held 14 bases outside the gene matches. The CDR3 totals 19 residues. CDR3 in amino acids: CASRPGTGGYSSSGNTIYF. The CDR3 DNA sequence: TGTGCCAGTCGTCCCGGGACAGGGGGCTACTCGTCCTCTGGAAACACCATATATTTT.

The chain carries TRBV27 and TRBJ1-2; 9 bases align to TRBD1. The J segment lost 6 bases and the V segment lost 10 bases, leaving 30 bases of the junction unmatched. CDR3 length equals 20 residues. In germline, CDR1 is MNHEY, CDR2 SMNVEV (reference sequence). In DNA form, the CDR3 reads TGTGCCACTGCCCGTGGGCCCTCCTGGGACAGGGAGTTAATCGATAATGGCTACACCTTC. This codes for CATARGPSWDRELIDNGYTF.

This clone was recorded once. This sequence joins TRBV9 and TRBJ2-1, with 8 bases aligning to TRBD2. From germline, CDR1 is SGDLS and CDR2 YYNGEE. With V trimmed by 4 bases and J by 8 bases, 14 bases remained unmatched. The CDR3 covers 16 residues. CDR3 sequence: CASSFAPSGFIDEQFF. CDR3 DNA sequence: TGTGCCAGCAGCTTCGCGCCTAGCGGGTTCATCGATGAGCAGTTCTTC. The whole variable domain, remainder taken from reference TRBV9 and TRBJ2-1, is DSGVTQTPKHLITATGQRVTLRCSPRSGDLSVYWYQQSLDQGLQFLIQYYNGEERAKGNILERFSAQQFPDLHSELNLSSLELGDSALYFCASSFAPSGFIDEQFFGPGTRLTVL.

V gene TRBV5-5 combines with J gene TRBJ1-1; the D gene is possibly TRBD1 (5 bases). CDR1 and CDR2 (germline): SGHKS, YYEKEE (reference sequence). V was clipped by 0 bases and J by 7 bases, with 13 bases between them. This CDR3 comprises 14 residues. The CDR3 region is CASSLEGQGSEAFF. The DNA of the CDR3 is TGTGCCAGCAGCTTGGAAGGCCAGGGTAGTGAAGCTTTCTTT. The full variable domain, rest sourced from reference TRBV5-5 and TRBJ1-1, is DAGVTQSPTHLIKTRGQQVTLRCSPISGHKSVSWYQQVLGQGPQFIFQYYEKEERGRGNFPDRFSARQFPNYSSELNVNALLLGDSALYLCASSLEGQGSEAFFGQGTRLTVV.

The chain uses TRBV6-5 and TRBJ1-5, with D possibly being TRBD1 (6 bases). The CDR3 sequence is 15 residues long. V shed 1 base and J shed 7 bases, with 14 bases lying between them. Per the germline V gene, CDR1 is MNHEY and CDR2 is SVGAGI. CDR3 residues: CASSYWPGDQQPQHF. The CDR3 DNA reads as TGTGCCAGCAGTTACTGGCCAGGGGATCAGCAGCCCCAGCATTTT.

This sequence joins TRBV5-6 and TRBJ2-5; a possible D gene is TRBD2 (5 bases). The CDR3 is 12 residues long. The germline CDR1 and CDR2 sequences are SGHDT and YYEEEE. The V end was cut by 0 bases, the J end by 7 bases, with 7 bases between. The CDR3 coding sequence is TGTGCCAGCAGCTTGGGGGGAGTGACCCAGTACTTC. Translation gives CASSLGGVTQYF.

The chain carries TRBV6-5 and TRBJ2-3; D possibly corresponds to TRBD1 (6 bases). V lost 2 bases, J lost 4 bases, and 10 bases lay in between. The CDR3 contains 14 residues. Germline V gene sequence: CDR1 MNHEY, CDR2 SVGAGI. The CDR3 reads CASSYPGQPDTQYF. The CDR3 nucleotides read TGTGCCAGCAGTTACCCGGGACAACCAGATACGCAGTATTTT.

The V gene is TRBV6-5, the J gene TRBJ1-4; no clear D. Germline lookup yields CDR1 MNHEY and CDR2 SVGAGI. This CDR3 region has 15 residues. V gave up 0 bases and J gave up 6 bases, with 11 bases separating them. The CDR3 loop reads CASSYSGARYEKLFF. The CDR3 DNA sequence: TGTGCCAGCAGTTACTCGGGAGCGCGGTATGAAAAACTGTTTTTT.

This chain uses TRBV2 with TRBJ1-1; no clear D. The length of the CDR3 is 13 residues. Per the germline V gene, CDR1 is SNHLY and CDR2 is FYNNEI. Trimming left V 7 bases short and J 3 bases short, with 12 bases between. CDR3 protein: CASIGLRDTEAFF. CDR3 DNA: TGTGCCAGCATTGGTCTGCGTGACACTGAAGCTTTCTTT.

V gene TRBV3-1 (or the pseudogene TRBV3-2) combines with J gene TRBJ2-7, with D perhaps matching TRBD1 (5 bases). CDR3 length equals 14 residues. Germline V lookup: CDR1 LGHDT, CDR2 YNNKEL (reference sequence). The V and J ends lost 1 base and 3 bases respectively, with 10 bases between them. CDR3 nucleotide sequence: TGTGCCAGCAGCCAAGGGGGCAGCCACTACGAGCAGTACTTC. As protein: CASSQGGSHYEQYF.

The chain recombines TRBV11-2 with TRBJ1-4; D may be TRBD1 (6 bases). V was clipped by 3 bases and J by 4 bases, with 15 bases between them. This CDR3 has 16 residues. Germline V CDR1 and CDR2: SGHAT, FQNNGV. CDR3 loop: CASSFGGAGGNEKLFF. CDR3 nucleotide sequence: TGTGCCAGCAGCTTCGGGGGGGCTGGGGGTAATGAAAAACTGTTTTTT.